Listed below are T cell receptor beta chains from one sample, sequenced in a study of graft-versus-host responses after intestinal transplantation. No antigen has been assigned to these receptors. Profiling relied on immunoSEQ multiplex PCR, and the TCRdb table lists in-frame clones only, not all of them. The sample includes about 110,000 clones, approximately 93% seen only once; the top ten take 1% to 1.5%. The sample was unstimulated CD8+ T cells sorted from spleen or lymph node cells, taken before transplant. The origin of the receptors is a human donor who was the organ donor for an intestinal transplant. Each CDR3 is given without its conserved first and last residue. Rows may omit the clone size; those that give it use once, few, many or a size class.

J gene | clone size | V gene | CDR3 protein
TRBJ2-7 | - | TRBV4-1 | ASSQEFERGPYEQY
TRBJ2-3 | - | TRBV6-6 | ASSYSFGDTQY
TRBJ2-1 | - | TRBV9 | ASSVPAGGPGYNEQF
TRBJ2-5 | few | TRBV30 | AWSVPGFQETQY
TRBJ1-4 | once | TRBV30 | AWSLVTTNEKLF
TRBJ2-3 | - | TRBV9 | ASSGPGQSYTDTQY
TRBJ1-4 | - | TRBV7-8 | ASSLMDGVGEKLF
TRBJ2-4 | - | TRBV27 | ASSLGSKNIQY
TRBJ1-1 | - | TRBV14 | ASSPGGTEAF
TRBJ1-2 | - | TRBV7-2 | ASSLGWGGYGYT
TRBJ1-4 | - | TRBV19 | ASSTGGAGLF
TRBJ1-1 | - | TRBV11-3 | ASSGDKNTEAF
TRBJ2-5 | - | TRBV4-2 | ASSQDPWAEAQY
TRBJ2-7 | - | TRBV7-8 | ASSPASYEQY
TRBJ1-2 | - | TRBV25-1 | ASRHPRDGYT
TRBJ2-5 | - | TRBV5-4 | ASSTGQETQY
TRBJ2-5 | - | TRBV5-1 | ASSTGTIEVETQY
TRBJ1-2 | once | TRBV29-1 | SVDLGGSYGYT
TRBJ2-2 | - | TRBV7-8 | ASSSRNQVGTGELF
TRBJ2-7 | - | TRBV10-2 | ASSGLAGRADEQY
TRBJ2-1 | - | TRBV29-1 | SVDTIGTAYNEQF
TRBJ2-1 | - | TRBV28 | ASKGSGLAAFAYNEQF
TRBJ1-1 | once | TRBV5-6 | ASSIGREVMGTEAF
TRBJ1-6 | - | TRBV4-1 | ASSQDTGLSPLH
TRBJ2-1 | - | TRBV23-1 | ASSQSPDRGANEQF
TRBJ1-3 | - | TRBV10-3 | AISESQGGWEGNTIY
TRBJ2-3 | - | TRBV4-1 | ASSHRDSTWDTQY
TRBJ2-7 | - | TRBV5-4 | ASSPDRVSYEQY
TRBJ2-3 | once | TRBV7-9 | ASSVSGRDTQY
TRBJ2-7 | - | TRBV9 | ASSPGDRAPYEQY
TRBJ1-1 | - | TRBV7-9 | ASSLGSAEAF
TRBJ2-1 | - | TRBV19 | ASSILGASGDNEQF
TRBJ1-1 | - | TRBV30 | AWSVHGNTEAF
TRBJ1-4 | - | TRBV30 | AWSVSEGYEKLF
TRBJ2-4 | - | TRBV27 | ASSPSDAKNIQY
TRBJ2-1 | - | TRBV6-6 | ASGGFLDEQF
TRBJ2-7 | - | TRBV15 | ATSRDKGDAYEQY
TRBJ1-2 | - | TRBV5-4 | ASRWDRGGYGYT
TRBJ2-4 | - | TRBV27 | ASSSRMGAKNIQY
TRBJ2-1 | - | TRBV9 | ASSVGAGGLGDEQF
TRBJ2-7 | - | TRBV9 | ASSGGTSGTHEQY
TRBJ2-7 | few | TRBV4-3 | ASSQDLGTRYYEQY
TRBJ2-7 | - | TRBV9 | ASSVDSSSYEQY